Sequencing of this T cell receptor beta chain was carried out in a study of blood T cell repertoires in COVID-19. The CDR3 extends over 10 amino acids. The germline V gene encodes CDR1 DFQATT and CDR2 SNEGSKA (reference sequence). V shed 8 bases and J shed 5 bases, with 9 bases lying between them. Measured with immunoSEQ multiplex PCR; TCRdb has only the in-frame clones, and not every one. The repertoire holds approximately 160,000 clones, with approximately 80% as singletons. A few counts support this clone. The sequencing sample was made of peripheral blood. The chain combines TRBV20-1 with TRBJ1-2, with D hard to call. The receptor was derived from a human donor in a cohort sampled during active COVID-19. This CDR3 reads CSTLQYGYTF. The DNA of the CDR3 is TGCAGTACCCTACAGTATGGCTACACCTTC.